This is a list of T cell receptor beta chains from one sample in a study of T-cell memory formation after mild COVID-19. One entry per CDR3 protein results from TCRdb running MiXCR on the 5' RACE reads. The profile shows approximately 490,000 distinct CDR3 sequences, about 20% of them singletons. The source material was PBMCs or a T cell subset sorted from them (not recorded which). The receptors were sampled from an adult woman who had mild COVID-19 (a few samples of this study predate the infection). Cell type and time point are not known. Each CDR3 is given with its conserved first and last residue. The D gene is left open where the match is weak. Clone size is not always given. Where it is, it says once, few, many or a class for expanded clones.

J: TRBJ2-3
V: TRBV30
size: -
D: TRBD2
DNA: TGTGCCTGGAGTAGAGTAGCGGGAGTACCACAGGATACGCAGTATTTT
CDR3: CAWSRVAGVPQDTQYF

J: TRBJ2-1
V: TRBV7-9
size: few
D: -
DNA: TGTGCCAGCAGCTTAAGCGGCAGCTTTGGGAATGAGCAGTTCTTC
CDR3: CASSLSGSFGNEQFF

J: TRBJ1-5
V: TRBV6-2/TRBV6-3
size: -
D: -
DNA: TGTGCCAGCACTTCGGGACAAGATAGCAATCAGCCCCAGCATTTT
CDR3: CASTSGQDSNQPQHF

J: TRBJ2-2
V: TRBV29-1
size: -
D: TRBD2
DNA: TGCAGCGTTGAGATCGGGACCGGTAGCGGGGGCCTGGCCGGGGAGCTGTTTTTT
CDR3: CSVEIGTGSGGLAGELFF

J: TRBJ2-3
V: TRBV3-1
size: -
D: -
DNA: TGTGCCAGCGGATCCCCCAGTGCCGTAGATACGCAGTATTTT
CDR3: CASGSPSAVDTQYF

J: TRBJ2-7
V: TRBV24-1
size: many
D: -
DNA: TGTGCCACCAGTGACCCTCTACGATACGAGCAGTACTTC
CDR3: CATSDPLRYEQYF

J: TRBJ2-7
V: TRBV5-5
size: few
D: -
DNA: TGTGCCAGCAGCCTCCATGCAGTCGACCGCTCCTACGAGCAGTACTTC
CDR3: CASSLHAVDRSYEQYF

J: TRBJ2-3
V: TRBV5-1
size: -
D: TRBD2
DNA: TGCGCCAGCAGCCCGACGACTAGCGGCACAGATACGCAGTATTTT
CDR3: CASSPTTSGTDTQYF

J: TRBJ2-5
V: TRBV10-3
size: few
D: -
DNA: TGTGCCATCAGTCTAGGCGGTAGCGGTTACCAAGAGACCCAGTACTTC
CDR3: CAISLGGSGYQETQYF

J: TRBJ2-7
V: TRBV5-1
size: -
D: -
DNA: TGCGCCAGCAGCCCGGAGCGGGCACCTTACGAGCAGTACTTC
CDR3: CASSPERAPYEQYF

J: TRBJ2-1
V: TRBV5-4
size: -
D: TRBD2
DNA: TGTGCCAGCAGCCGCAAGGGACTAGCGGGAGGGAGTGAGCAGTTCTTC
CDR3: CASSRKGLAGGSEQFF

J: TRBJ1-1
V: TRBV12-3/TRBV12-4
size: few
D: -
DNA: TGTGCCAGCAGTTTTCCCGGGACAAGGGCTGAAGCTTTCTTT
CDR3: CASSFPGTRAEAFF

J: TRBJ2-7
V: TRBV25-1
size: -
D: -
DNA: TGTGCCAGCAGTGAATCGGGGGCAGGGGCCTACGAGCAGTACTTC
CDR3: CASSESGAGAYEQYF

J: TRBJ1-1
V: TRBV4-1
size: few
D: TRBD1
DNA: TGCGCCAGCAGCCAGATCCCGGGACAGGGAATCTCTGAAGCTTTCTTT
CDR3: CASSQIPGQGISEAFF

J: TRBJ2-5
V: TRBV28
size: -
D: TRBD2
DNA: TGTGCCAGCAGTCCCCCCGGGGGGATTGAGACCCAGTACTTC
CDR3: CASSPPGGIETQYF

J: TRBJ1-2
V: TRBV29-1
size: many
D: -
DNA: TGCAGCGTCGAGGGATATGGCTACACCTTC
CDR3: CSVEGYGYTF

J: TRBJ2-1
V: TRBV29-1
size: many
D: TRBD1
DNA: TGCAGCGCAGCCCGGGACAGGGGCAACCGCGAGCAGTTCTTC
CDR3: CSAARDRGNREQFF

J: TRBJ1-2
V: TRBV27
size: few
D: -
DNA: TGTGCCAGCAGTGGGAACAGGGTGGCGTTTGGGGGCTACACCTTC
CDR3: CASSGNRVAFGGYTF

J: TRBJ1-1
V: TRBV6-1
size: -
D: -
DNA: TGTGCCAGCAGTGATTTCGCAGGGAACACTGAAGCTTTCTTT
CDR3: CASSDFAGNTEAFF

J: TRBJ2-1
V: TRBV19
size: -
D: -
DNA: TGTGCCAGTAGTATTTTCACAGGGTCTGGGAATGAGCAGTTCTTC
CDR3: CASSIFTGSGNEQFF

J: TRBJ1-6
V: TRBV5-1
size: -
D: -
DNA: TGCGCCAGCAGCTTGGGTGTCGGAGATTCACCCCTCCACTTT
CDR3: CASSLGVGDSPLHF

J: TRBJ1-6
V: TRBV6-6
size: -
D: TRBD1
DNA: TGTGCCAGCAGTCCACCTGACAGGGTAGCACCCCTCCACTTT
CDR3: CASSPPDRVAPLHF

J: TRBJ2-7
V: TRBV15
size: -
D: -
DNA: TGTGCCACCAGCAGACCCCCAGACGAGCAGTACTTC
CDR3: CATSRPPDEQYF

J: TRBJ2-7
V: TRBV5-1
size: few
D: TRBD1
DNA: TGCGCCAGCAGCGTGGACAGGCCCCTTTACTACGAGCAGTACTTC
CDR3: CASSVDRPLYYEQYF

J: TRBJ1-6
V: TRBV18
size: -
D: TRBD1
DNA: TGTGCCAGCTCACCCGGGACAGGGTCTTCACCCCTCCACTTT
CDR3: CASSPGTGSSPLHF

J: TRBJ1-4
V: TRBV20-1
size: few
D: -
DNA: TGCAGTGCTAGAGATAGGGGAATCTCAGGTGAAAAACTGTTTTTT
CDR3: CSARDRGISGEKLFF

J: TRBJ2-3
V: TRBV24-1
size: -
D: TRBD2
DNA: TGTGCCACCAGTGATAACGCGGGGGGATACACAGATACGCAGTATTTT
CDR3: CATSDNAGGYTDTQYF

J: TRBJ2-7
V: TRBV25-1
size: few
D: -
DNA: TGTGCCAGCACTCGACAGGATTACGAGCAGTACTTC
CDR3: CASTRQDYEQYF

J: TRBJ2-7
V: TRBV2
size: few
D: TRBD2
DNA: TGTGCCAGCAGTGAAGCGCGGGGGAGTGGGTACGAGCAGTACTTC
CDR3: CASSEARGSGYEQYF

J: TRBJ2-3
V: TRBV12-3/TRBV12-4
size: -
D: -
DNA: TGTGCCAGCAGTTTAACGGGAGCAGATACGCAGTATTTT
CDR3: CASSLTGADTQYF

J: TRBJ2-6
V: TRBV7-8
size: -
D: -
DNA: TGTGCCAGCAGCTTCACAGGGTCCGGGGCCAACGTCCTGACTTTC
CDR3: CASSFTGSGANVLTF

J: TRBJ1-1
V: TRBV5-5
size: -
D: TRBD1
DNA: TGTGCCAGCAGCCTCTGGACAGGGCCTATTATGAACACTGAAGCTTTCTTT
CDR3: CASSLWTGPIMNTEAFF

J: TRBJ1-1
V: TRBV5-1
size: -
D: -
DNA: TGCGCCAGCAGCTTGGCGGAAACGAGTACCGAATCAGCTTTCTTT
CDR3: CASSLAETSTESAFF

J: TRBJ2-3
V: TRBV5-1
size: many
D: -
DNA: TGCGCCAGCAGTGAGGCGGGGGCACCCACAGATACGCAGTATTTT
CDR3: CASSEAGAPTDTQYF

J: TRBJ2-1
V: TRBV20-1
size: many
D: TRBD2
DNA: TGCAGTGCCCGGGGACTAGCGGGAGGAGGGACGCAGTTCTTC
CDR3: CSARGLAGGGTQFF

J: TRBJ2-7
V: TRBV12-3/TRBV12-4
size: -
D: -
DNA: TGTGCCAGCGGTGGACAGACGGGAGAGCAGTACTTC
CDR3: CASGGQTGEQYF

J: TRBJ1-1
V: TRBV5-1
size: few
D: -
DNA: TGCGCCAGCAGCTCTGACACACGAATCCACACTGAAGCTTTCTTT
CDR3: CASSSDTRIHTEAFF

J: TRBJ2-1
V: TRBV29-1
size: many
D: TRBD2
DNA: TGCAGCGTTGCTAAGACTAGCGGGGGCTCCTACAATGAGCAGTTCTTC
CDR3: CSVAKTSGGSYNEQFF

J: TRBJ1-1
V: TRBV10-3
size: -
D: -
DNA: TGTGCCGTGAGAACATCTCCTTCCACTGAAGCTTTCTTT
CDR3: CAVRTSPSTEAFF

J: TRBJ2-1
V: TRBV24-1
size: -
D: TRBD2
DNA: TGTGCCACCAACGGGGGGATCTCCTACAATGAGCAGTTCTTC
CDR3: CATNGGISYNEQFF

J: TRBJ2-7
V: TRBV6-1
size: few
D: -
DNA: TGTGCCAGCAGTATAGGACAGATATTCGAGCAGTACTTC
CDR3: CASSIGQIFEQYF

J: TRBJ2-1
V: TRBV7-3
size: -
D: TRBD2
DNA: TGTGCCAGCAGCTTACGGGGAGCGGGAGCGGTGGGTTCCTACAATGAGCAGTTCTTC
CDR3: CASSLRGAGAVGSYNEQFF

J: TRBJ1-2
V: TRBV10-2
size: few
D: -
DNA: TGCGCCAGTAGGGACGAAATCTATGGCTACACCTTC
CDR3: CASRDEIYGYTF

J: TRBJ1-4
V: TRBV6-5
size: -
D: TRBD1
DNA: TGTGCCAGCAGTTTCGGACAGGGCAGGGGAAAACTGTTTTTT
CDR3: CASSFGQGRGKLFF